These 25 T cell receptor beta chains share one sample of origin, sequenced in a study of a mutant IDH1 vaccine in newly diagnosed glioma. These receptors lack a known antigen. The method was immunoSEQ multiplex PCR; TCRdb's version includes in-frame clones alone and lacks a portion of them. The sample comprises about 56,000 clones, about 86% of which are singletons, and around 1.7% rests with the top ten. Time point of the sample: week 35, safety follow-up. All doses held 300 ug of mutant IDH1 20-mer peptide, with topical imiquimod. The sequencing used PBMCs, collected from a glioma patient whose treatment included an IDH1 peptide vaccine. The receptors were sampled from a man aged 35 to 55 with glioma.

This rearrangement joins TRBV27 to TRBJ1-4; 7 nucleotides line up with TRBD1. CDR3 size: 12 residues. Germline-derived CDR1 and CDR2 are MNHEY and SMNVEV (reference sequence). Trimming at V came to 6 bases and at J to 11 bases, leaving 6 bases not matched to a gene. DNA for the CDR3: TGTGCCAGCAGGACAGGGTGGGGTAAACTGTTTTTT. It translates to CASRTGWGKLFF.

V is TRBV11-3 and J is TRBJ2-2; 8 nucleotides match TRBD2. The germline V gene encodes CDR1 SGHNT and CDR2 YENEEA. The CDR3 spans 15 residues. Trimming removed 3 bases from V and 5 bases from J; junction bases left unmatched: 5. CDR3 sequence reads: CASSFSGGQTGELFF. CDR3 DNA sequence: TGTGCCAGCAGCTTTTCGGGGGGGCAAACCGGGGAGCTGTTTTTT.

There are a few counts of this clone. V and J are TRBV29-1 and TRBJ1-2, with 9 bases that match TRBD1. CDR1 is SQVTM and CDR2 is ANQGSEA in the germline V gene. The CDR3 sequence is 10 residues long. V was pared by 6 bases and J by 8 bases, with 1 base of the junction left unmatched. The CDR3 here is CSVGQGGYTF. CDR3 coding DNA: TGCAGCGTGGGACAGGGAGGCTACACCTTC.

This chain joins TRBV29-1 and TRBJ2-7; TRBD2 aligns across 14 bases. CDR1 SQVTM and CDR2 ANQGSEA come from the germline V gene. J gave up 0 bases and V 1 base, and 2 bases lay outside the gene matches. The CDR3 is 16 residues long. For the CDR3, the DNA is TGCAGCGTTGAAGGGACTAGCGGGAGGAGCTCCTACGAGCAGTACTTC. Encoded protein: CSVEGTSGRSSYEQYF.

The sample holds one count of this clone. The chain is built from TRBV7-8 and TRBJ2-7; D remains ambiguous. Germline assignment: CDR1 SGHVS and CDR2 FQNEAQ. The V gene lost 4 bases and the J gene lost 2 bases, with 9 bases spanning the gap. The CDR3 totals 13 residues. The CDR3 DNA is TGTGCCAGCAGCTGGGCGCGGACCTACGAGCAGTACTTC. Amino acids: CASSWARTYEQYF.

The chain recombines TRBV28 with TRBJ1-3; D is ambiguous. The ends were cut back, 3 bases at V and 4 bases at J, with 4 bases in the middle. The CDR3 has 12 residues. The germline V gene encodes CDR1 MDHEN and CDR2 SYDVKM. The CDR3 sequence is CASSFLGNTIYF. CDR3 coding DNA: TGTGCCAGCAGTTTTCTCGGAAACACCATATATTTT.

The chain carries TRBV19 and TRBJ2-7, with TRBD2 matching over 10 bases. Trimming cost V 5 bases and J 2 bases; bases outside gene matches: 6. The CDR3 loop spans 15 amino acids. Germline CDR1 is LNHDA and CDR2 is SQIVND (reference sequence). CDR3 region: CASSLTLAGAYEQYF. The CDR3 nucleotides are TGTGCCAGTAGTCTGACTCTAGCGGGAGCCTACGAGCAGTACTTC.

In this sample, this clone turned up a few times. Since no conserved phenylalanine or tryptophan closes the CDR3, a read error is the likely cause. It is unclear where the CDR3 begins or ends on the DNA, so no DNA is shown, and the CDR3 is as TCRdb lists it. CDR3: CASSRYPGDP. The chain links TRBV4-2 to TRBJ2-7; whether TRBD2, the table's D call, matches the DNA was not checked. Germline loops: CDR1 LGHNA, CDR2 YNFKEQ. The CDR3 is 10 residues long, ends included.

A few counts support this clone. V gene TRBV4-3 combines with J gene TRBJ2-6, with a possible D match to TRBD1 (6 bases). CDR3 length: 17 amino acids. Trimming took 0 bases from V and 2 from J, leaving 11 bases between them. The germline V gene has CDR1 LGHNA and CDR2 YSLEER. CDR3 amino acids: CASSQDGSGAGANVLTF. CDR3 DNA: TGCGCCAGCAGCCAAGATGGGTCAGGGGCTGGGGCCAACGTCCTGACTTTC.

The V gene is TRBV4-2, the J gene TRBJ2-7; D uncertain. This CDR3 is built from 15 residues. The germline gives CDR1 LGHNA, CDR2 YNFKEQ. The V and J ends lost 0 bases and 3 bases respectively, with 12 bases between them. The CDR3 is CASSQDRQRNYEQYF. In nucleotides, the CDR3 is TGTGCCAGCAGCCAAGATCGGCAGCGAAACTACGAGCAGTACTTC.

The rearrangement uses TRBV5-6 and TRBJ1-2, with D unresolved. Germline-derived CDR1 and CDR2 are SGHDT and YYEEEE. The length of the CDR3 is 15 residues. V dropped 0 bases and J dropped 3 bases, with 12 bases sitting between them. Here the CDR3 DNA reads TGTGCCAGCAGCTTGGAACCCGGATCGGACTATGGCTACACCTTC. Translated, it gives CASSLEPGSDYGYTF. Looking up the rest from reference TRBV5-6 and TRBJ1-2 gives the full variable domain: DAGVTQSPTHLIKTRGQQVTLRCSPKSGHDTVSWYQQALGQGPQFIFQYYEEEERQRGNFPDRFSGHQFPNYSSELNVNALLLGDSALYLCASSLEPGSDYGYTFGSGTRLTVV.

The chain combines TRBV19 with TRBJ2-7, with D maybe TRBD2 (6 bases). Germline values: CDR1 LNHDA, CDR2 SQIVND (reference sequence). Trimming took 5 bases from V and 3 from J, leaving 17 bases between them. This CDR3 is built from 15 residues. CDR3 protein: CASSPGTFTRYEQYF. The CDR3 DNA follows: TGTGCCAGTAGTCCCGGGACTTTCACACGCTACGAGCAGTACTTC.

This rearrangement joins TRBV19 to TRBJ1-1; 10 bases fit TRBD1. Germline loops: CDR1 LNHDA, CDR2 SQIVND (reference sequence). The CDR3 loop spans 13 amino acids. The V gene end was trimmed by 6 bases and the J gene end by 11 bases; junction bases not matched to a gene: 9. For the CDR3, the DNA is TGTGCCAGTAGCGACAGGGGGCGCGTGTGGGCTTTCTTT. This sequence encodes CASSDRGRVWAFF.

The V and J genes are TRBV6-5 and TRBJ2-2, with 7 bases that match TRBD1. The CDR3 contains 14 residues. V lost 6 bases to trimming and J lost 1 base; unmatched junction nucleotides: 2. The germline V gene encodes CDR1 MNHEY and CDR2 SVGAGI. For the CDR3, the DNA is TGTGCCAGCAGCAGGACAGGGAACACCGGGGAGCTGTTTTTT. Amino acids: CASSRTGNTGELFF.

This chain joins TRBV7-9 and TRBJ1-5; a weak D match, TRBD1 (5 bases). Germline V gene data show CDR1 as SEHNR and CDR2 as FQNEAQ (reference sequence). The CDR3 consists of 11 residues. V lost 8 bases and J lost 6, with 8 bases in between. The CDR3 reads CASFQGQPQHF. DNA of the CDR3: TGTGCCAGCTTTCAGGGTCAGCCCCAGCATTTT.

This clone was counted between two and nine times. J is TRBJ1-2 and V is TRBV19, with TRBD1 identical over 8 bases. The trim removed 9 bases at V and 5 bases at J, leaving 14 bases unmatched. Germline V gives CDR1 LNHDA, CDR2 SQIVND (reference sequence). The CDR3 runs 15 residues. CDR3 sequence (DNA): TGTGCCAGCGAGCCCTCCGGGACAGGCTTATATGGCTACACCTTC. As protein: CASEPSGTGLYGYTF. The complete variable domain, with remaining parts taken from reference TRBV19 and TRBJ1-2, reads DGGITQSPKYLFRKEGQNVTLSCEQNLNHDAMYWYRQDPGQGLRLIYYSQIVNDFQKGDIAEGYSVSREKKESFPLTVTSAQKNPTAFYLCASEPSGTGLYGYTFGSGTRLTVV.

To note about this clone: Other DNA sequences in this specimen translate into the identical CDR3. The CDR3: CASSPAYEQYF. CDR3 nucleotides: TGTGCCAGCAGTCCAGCCTACGAGCAGTACTTC. V gene TRBV2 combines with J gene TRBJ2-7; the D is unclear. This CDR3 has 11 residues. The germline gives CDR1 SNHLY, CDR2 FYNNEI. V lost 5 bases, J lost 2 bases, and 4 bases lay in between.

The rearrangement links TRBV6-1 to TRBJ1-2; a weak D match, TRBD1 (5 bases). This CDR3 region has 12 residues. The germline V and J ends were trimmed by 8 bases and 3 bases, with 10 bases remaining between them. The germline CDR1 and CDR2 sequences are MNHNS and SASEGT. Here the CDR3 DNA reads TGTGCCAGCGCGGGACGGTACTATGGCTACACCTTC. Its protein product is CASAGRYYGYTF.

The genes are TRBV4-1 and TRBJ2-1; the match to TRBD1 covers 7 bases. CDR1 MGHRA and CDR2 YSYEKL come from the germline V gene. CDR3 length: 13 amino acids. V was clipped by 2 bases and J by 10 bases; unmatched bases: 5. The DNA of the CDR3 is TGCGCCAGCAGCCAAAGCACAGGGGAAGAGCAGTTCTTC. This sequence encodes CASSQSTGEEQFF.

The rearrangement uses TRBV7-9 and TRBJ2-3; D call uncertain. This CDR3 has 12 amino acids. The V gene's germline CDR1 is SEHNR and CDR2 FQNEAQ (reference sequence). V dropped 1 base and J dropped 9 bases, with 8 bases sitting between them. In DNA form, the CDR3 reads TGTGCCAGCAGCTTAGAGTCCCGAACGCAGTATTTT. The encoded protein is CASSLESRTQYF.

Notes on this clone: In the same sample, other DNA sequences code for this CDR3. The DNA of the CDR3 is TGCGCCAGCAGCCAAGGACTAGCGGGAGGGTGGGAGCAGTACTTC. Its protein is CASSQGLAGGWEQYF. The rearrangement uses TRBV4-3 and TRBJ2-7; TRBD2 matches at 14 bases. V was pared by 1 base and J by 7 bases, with 3 bases of the junction left unmatched. The CDR3 consists of 15 residues. Germline loops: CDR1 LGHNA, CDR2 YSLEER.

The chain uses TRBV4-2 and TRBJ2-3; TRBD2 might be the D (6 bases). Germline loops: CDR1 LGHNA, CDR2 YNFKEQ. The CDR3 has 17 amino acids. The germline V and J ends were trimmed by 3 bases and 5 bases, with 21 bases remaining between them. This CDR3 reads CASSQVVADGSVDTQYF. The CDR3 DNA sequence: TGTGCCAGCAGCCAGGTGGTAGCGGACGGGAGCGTAGATACGCAGTATTTT.

The chain's CDR3 is CASSREQGRNTEAFF. The CDR3 bases are TGCGCCAGCAGCCGGGAACAGGGTAGAAACACTGAAGCTTTCTTT. This sequence joins TRBV4-3 and TRBJ1-1, with D perhaps TRBD1 (6 bases). CDR3 size: 15 residues. Between the trimmed V and J ends, which lost 4 bases and 2 bases, there was a span of 14 bases. Germline CDR1 LGHNA, CDR2 YSLEER.

The chain employs TRBV6-5 and TRBJ2-7; D not certain. The CDR3 is made up of 11 amino acids. Germline V gene sequence: CDR1 MNHEY, CDR2 SVGAGI. With 5 bases removed from V and 5 bases from J, the gap between germline ends came to 7 bases. This chain's CDR3 is CASSQVNEQYF. CDR3 nucleotide sequence: TGTGCCAGCAGTCAGGTCAACGAGCAGTACTTC.

The V and J genes are TRBV18 and TRBJ2-7, with no clear D. The CDR3 contains 15 residues. The germline CDR1 and CDR2 sequences are KGHSH and LQKENI. V was shortened by 2 bases and J by 2 bases, with 13 bases between the two germline ends. The CDR3 is CASSPKYSRTYEQYF. DNA of the CDR3: TGTGCCAGCTCACCAAAATATTCCAGGACCTACGAGCAGTACTTC.